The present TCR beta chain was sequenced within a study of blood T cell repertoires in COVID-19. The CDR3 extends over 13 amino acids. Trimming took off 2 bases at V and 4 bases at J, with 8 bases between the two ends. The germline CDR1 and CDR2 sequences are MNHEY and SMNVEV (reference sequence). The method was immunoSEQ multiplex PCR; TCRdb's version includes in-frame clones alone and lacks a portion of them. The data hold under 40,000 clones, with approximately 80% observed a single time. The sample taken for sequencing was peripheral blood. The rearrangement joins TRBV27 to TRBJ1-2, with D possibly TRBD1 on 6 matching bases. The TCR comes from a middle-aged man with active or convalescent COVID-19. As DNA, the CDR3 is TGTGCCAGCAGTTTAGGCAGGGGCTATGGCTACACCTTC. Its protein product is CASSLGRGYGYTF.